This TCR beta chain was found in a study of blood T cell repertoires in COVID-19. The data were produced by immunoSEQ multiplex PCR, yet TCRdb's version contains in-frame clones alone and is incomplete. This table holds about 240,000 clones, around nine tenths found once. The V and J ends lost 3 bases and 1 base respectively, with 12 bases between them. This CDR3 comprises 15 residues. Germline loops: CDR1 SGHTA, CDR2 FQGNSA. Study members were between roughly 18 and 100 years old and lived in approximately 25 US regions. Categorization into cohorts depended on clinical history that participants reported.

Specimen: PBMCs or T cells enriched from blood (not recorded which). The chain joins TRBV7-2 to TRBJ1-1, with a weak D call TRBD1 (6 bases). This TCR was sampled from a woman between 25 and 40 years old who had recovered from COVID-19. For the CDR3, the DNA is TGTGCCAGCAGCTTTACGGCAGGGGCGAACACTGAAGCTTTCTTT. This encodes CASSFTAGANTEAFF.